The 20 T cell receptor beta chains reported below all come from one sample, sequenced in a study of blood T cell repertoires in COVID-19. The table came from immunoSEQ multiplex PCR; TCRdb's copy has only in-frame clones and leaves some out. Here the sample spans about 59,000 clones, roughly 85% being singletons. The sequenced sample was peripheral blood. These receptors all come from a human donor in a cohort sampled during active COVID-19.

Concerning this clone itself: Other nucleotide sequences from this sample produce the same CDR3. The chain uses TRBV5-1 and TRBJ2-1; 14 positions agree with TRBD2. Germline values: CDR1 SGHRS, CDR2 YFSETQ. After removal of 4 bases from V and 7 bases from J, the junction contained 10 bases not matched to a gene. The CDR3 consists of 17 residues. CDR3 nucleotide sequence: TGCGCCAGCAGCCCCGGACTAGCGGGGGGCCAAGGTAATGAGCAGTTCTTC. This encodes CASSPGLAGGQGNEQFF.

The gene calls are TRBV29-1 and TRBJ2-1; no reliable D call. Germline V gene lookup returns CDR1 SQVTM and CDR2 ANQGSEA. The ends were cut back, 5 bases at V and 7 bases at J, with 6 bases in the middle. The CDR3 totals 10 residues. The CDR3 bases are TGCAGCGTTCGCCTAAATGAGCAGTTCTTC. This encodes CSVRLNEQFF.

This chain links TRBV6-2 or TRBV6-3 with TRBJ2-1; TRBD2 agrees at 7 bases. CDR1 is MNHEY, CDR2 SVGEGT, per germline. This CDR3 has 14 residues. The J segment lost 4 bases and the V segment lost 4 bases, leaving 4 bases of the junction unmatched. Here the CDR3 reads CASSSGGPYNEQFF. The CDR3 region has the DNA TGTGCCAGCAGTTCGGGGGGACCTTACAATGAGCAGTTCTTC.

The CDR3 is CASSIEVRPGNTIYF. In DNA form, the CDR3 reads TGTGCCAGTAGTATTGAGGTCCGGCCTGGAAACACCATATATTTT. This chain uses TRBV19 with TRBJ1-3; the D is unclear. There are 15 residues in the CDR3. Per germline, CDR1 LNHDA and CDR2 SQIVND (reference sequence). V lost 3 bases to trimming and J lost 2 bases, with 11 bases between them. The entire variable domain, with the rest obtained from reference TRBV19 and TRBJ1-3, is as follows: DGGITQSPKYLFRKEGQNVTLSCEQNLNHDAMYWYRQDPGQGLRLIYYSQIVNDFQKGDIAEGYSVSREKKESFPLTVTSAQKNPTAFYLCASSIEVRPGNTIYFGEGSWLTVV.

The rearrangement links TRBV19 to TRBJ1-2; possible D gene TRBD1, 6 bases. Germline CDR1 is LNHDA and CDR2 is SQIVND (reference sequence). The CDR3 runs 17 residues. V lost 5 bases and J lost 2, with 21 bases in between. DNA of the CDR3: TGTGCCAGTAGTGTACGGGACATCAACTATTCCAACTATGGCTACACCTTC. It codes for CASSVRDINYSNYGYTF.

The rearrangement uses TRBV7-9 and TRBJ2-5; tentative D call: TRBD2 (6 bases). Trimming stripped 1 base from V and 5 bases from J, with 11 bases between. From germline, CDR1 is SEHNR and CDR2 FQNEAQ (reference sequence). There are 14 residues in the CDR3. CDR3 DNA: TGTGCCAGCAGCTTAGGGGACTCACGGGAGACCCAGTACTTC. It encodes CASSLGDSRETQYF.

CDR3: CASSTDRDYEQYF. The CDR3 nucleotides are TGTGCCAGCAGTACGGACAGGGATTACGAGCAGTACTTC. The rearrangement links TRBV12-3 or TRBV12-4 to TRBJ2-7, with 8 bases aligning to TRBD1. With 5 bases clipped from V and 4 bases from J, the junction kept 4 bases outside the gene matches. The CDR3 is made up of 13 amino acids.

The chain is built from TRBV19 and TRBJ1-3; D ambiguous. Trimming removed 1 base at V and 0 bases at J, with 7 bases between. Germline loops: CDR1 LNHDA, CDR2 SQIVND (reference sequence). The CDR3 extends over 15 amino acids. CDR3: CASSIVPSSGNTIYF. For the CDR3, the DNA is TGTGCCAGTAGTATAGTCCCCAGCTCTGGAAACACCATATATTTT.

The chain links TRBV9 to TRBJ2-3, with unresolved D. The CDR3 length is 13 residues. V was cut by 4 bases and J by 6 bases, with 12 bases left in between. Germline CDR1 and CDR2: SGDLS and YYNGEE. The CDR3 sequence is CASSPTTSDTQYF. The CDR3, as DNA: TGTGCCAGCAGCCCAACCACTTCGGATACGCAGTATTTT.

This chain connects TRBV3-1 (or the pseudogene TRBV3-2) to TRBJ1-2, with 11 bases fitting TRBD1. The V and J ends lost 6 bases and 8 bases, in that order; junction bases with no gene match: 11. Germline CDR1 and CDR2: LGHDT and YNNKEL (reference sequence). This CDR3 has 15 residues. This CDR3 is CASSLPGQGARGYTF. The CDR3 DNA sequence: TGTGCCAGCAGTCTTCCCGGACAGGGGGCTAGGGGCTACACCTTC.

The V call is TRBV5-4, the J call TRBJ2-2, with D unclear. V lost 7 bases and J 5 bases, leaving 12 bases between the germline ends. CDR1 SGHNT and CDR2 YYREEE come from the germline V gene (reference sequence). The CDR3 runs to 13 residues. CDR3 loop: CASREILTGELFF. In DNA, the CDR3 is TGTGCCAGCCGTGAGATTCTAACCGGGGAGCTGTTTTTT. The full variable domain, its missing parts supplied by reference TRBV5-4 and TRBJ2-2, is ETGVTQSPTHLIKTRGQQVTLRCSSQSGHNTVSWYQQALGQGPQFIFQYYREEENGRGNFPPRFSGLQFPNYSSELNVNALELDDSALYLCASREILTGELFFGEGSRLTVL.

This rearrangement joins TRBV5-5 to TRBJ2-4; a possible D gene is TRBD2 (6 bases). V shed 7 bases and J shed 3 bases, with 8 bases lying between them. CDR1 SGHKS and CDR2 YYEKEE come from the germline V gene (reference sequence). The CDR3 has 12 residues. The CDR3 region has the DNA TGTGCCAGCGGGGACTTCAAAAACATTCAGTACTTC. Amino acids: CASGDFKNIQYF.

This chain uses TRBV19 with TRBJ2-3; 9 bases map to TRBD1. Trimming took 4 bases from V and 5 from J; bases not matched to a gene: 10. This CDR3 region has 16 residues. The germline gives CDR1 LNHDA, CDR2 SQIVND (reference sequence). CDR3 sequence reads: CASSTRGQGYGDTQYF. The CDR3 bases are TGTGCCAGTAGTACCCGGGGACAGGGCTACGGAGATACGCAGTATTTT.

This clone was found once. The rearrangement uses TRBV5-4 and TRBJ1-1; TRBD1 matches 9 bases. The CDR3 has 14 residues. Germline loops: CDR1 SGHNT, CDR2 YYREEE (reference sequence). Trimming removed 5 bases from V and 1 base from J; junction bases left unmatched: 3. The CDR3 nucleotides are TGTGCCAGCAGTCAGGACAGGGGGAACACTGAAGCTTTCTTT. Its translation: CASSQDRGNTEAFF.

The rearrangement links TRBV5-6 to TRBJ1-2; maybe TRBD1 (6 bases). The CDR3 is made up of 18 amino acids. V lost 0 bases and J 2 bases, leaving 20 bases between the germline ends. Looked up from germline, CDR1 is SGHDT and CDR2 is YYEEEE. This chain's CDR3 is CASSLVGLSWTANYGYTF. Written as DNA, the CDR3 is TGTGCCAGCAGCTTGGTAGGTCTATCGTGGACAGCAAACTATGGCTACACCTTC. Full variable domain (remainder filled in from reference TRBV5-6 and TRBJ1-2): DAGVTQSPTHLIKTRGQQVTLRCSPKSGHDTVSWYQQALGQGPQFIFQYYEEEERQRGNFPDRFSGHQFPNYSSELNVNALLLGDSALYLCASSLVGLSWTANYGYTFGSGTRLTVV.

The gene calls are TRBV19 and TRBJ2-7, with D tentatively TRBD2 (5 bases). This CDR3 is 11 amino acids long. Germline values: CDR1 LNHDA, CDR2 SQIVND (reference sequence). V dropped 7 bases and J dropped 5 bases, with 9 bases sitting between them. DNA for the CDR3: TGTGCCAGTATAGCCGGGAACGAGCAGTACTTC. Residues: CASIAGNEQYF.

CDR3 in amino acids: CASSQELAGGYNEQFF. CDR3 coding DNA: TGCGCCAGCAGCCAAGAACTAGCGGGGGGGTACAATGAGCAGTTCTTC. This rearrangement joins TRBV4-3 to TRBJ2-1, with 13 bases lining up with TRBD2. The CDR3 covers 16 residues. Germline trimming cut 0 bases from V and 4 bases from J; bases unmatched to any gene: 0. Germline V gene data show CDR1 as LGHNA and CDR2 as YSLEER.

The chain joins TRBV4-3 to TRBJ2-2, with TRBD1 matching over 9 bases. CDR1 is LGHNA and CDR2 is YSLEER in the germline V gene. This CDR3 contains 15 residues. V trimming: 6 bases; J trimming: 4 bases; junction bases outside the gene matches: 6. CDR3 region: CASRPGQGGTGELFF. The CDR3 DNA is TGCGCCAGCAGACCGGGACAGGGTGGCACCGGGGAGCTGTTTTTT.

V gene TRBV24-1 combines with J gene TRBJ2-2, with D possibly matching TRBD1 (5 bases). The CDR3 contains 16 residues. The germline CDR1 and CDR2 sequences are KGHDR and SFDVKD. V shed 6 bases and J shed 2 bases, with 15 bases lying between them. CDR3 coding DNA: TGTGCCACCAGTTCCAGGGTCCGCTCTAACACCGGGGAGCTGTTTTTT. It translates to CATSSRVRSNTGELFF.

The genes are TRBV10-3 and TRBJ2-7, with 7 bases lining up with TRBD1. Germline V gene data show CDR1 as ENHRY and CDR2 as SYGVKD. Losses at the gene ends were 6 bases for V and 2 bases for J; bases not matched to a gene: 4. The CDR3 loop spans 13 amino acids. The CDR3 nucleotides read TGTGCCATCAGGGGGGACAGTCCCTACGAGCAGTACTTC. Translation gives CAIRGDSPYEQYF.